Listed below are T cell receptor beta chains from one sample, sequenced in a study of T cell responses to AZD1222 COVID-19 vaccine. The repertoire was sequenced with immunoSEQ multiplex PCR; TCRdb's copy has only in-frame clones and lacks some. Of 80,000 or so clones listed, 87% are singletons. The sequencing here drew on peripheral blood, taken on day 0 of AZD1222 vaccination. All receptors come from an adult in good health. The conserved cysteine and the conserved F or W are not part of the CDR3 here.

>TRBJ1-2|TRBV19
ASSPQQAYGYT
>TRBJ2-7|TRBV11-2
ASRYGTSGYEQY
>TRBJ1-5|TRBV3-1/TRBV3-2
ASSQDTGGYSNQPQH
>TRBJ1-5|TRBV6-5
ASNRPGKPQH
>TRBJ2-5|TRBV7-9
ASRNTVQETQY
>TRBJ2-1|TRBV6-6
ASSRKLAGAYNEQF
>TRBJ1-1|TRBV19
ASHRAPSTEAF
>TRBJ1-3|TRBV11-2
ASSLGGNTIY
>TRBJ1-1|TRBV5-1
ASSLQFLGTEAF
>TRBJ1-5|TRBV10-2
ASSSGVNQPQH
>TRBJ2-7|TRBV20-1
SARGQGQY
>TRBJ2-1|TRBV4-2
ASSQPGQGYNEQF
>TRBJ1-4|TRBV5-1
ASSLDGGARNEKLF
>TRBJ1-4|TRBV4-1
ASSHLGQGETNEKLF
>TRBJ2-5|TRBV5-5
ASSLGTVPRGVGETQY
>TRBJ1-5|TRBV18
ASSPQDSTNQPQH
>TRBJ1-1|TRBV27
ASRGGNTEAF
>TRBJ1-1|TRBV19
ASTRRGVTEAF
>TRBJ1-1|TRBV10-3
AISVEGAGTEAF
>TRBJ1-1|TRBV19
ASSPGPRAAF
>TRBJ1-6|TRBV7-2
ASTPLRRSPLH
>TRBJ2-7|TRBV3-1/TRBV3-2
ASSSTGTSLYEQY
>TRBJ2-5|TRBV3-1/TRBV3-2
ASSQAVNQETQY
>TRBJ1-3|TRBV5-5
ASSLVGVPGNTIY
>TRBJ2-5|TRBV19
ASSLMGLGGETQY
>TRBJ1-1|TRBV11-2
ASSLGTGGLGTEAF
>TRBJ1-1|TRBV7-3
ASSSCTGSTCEAF
>TRBJ1-1|TRBV12-3/TRBV12-4
ASSFGRDTEAF
>TRBJ2-5|TRBV27
ASSFGAGGVMGTQY
>TRBJ2-7|TRBV27
ASASFGAIYEQY
>TRBJ2-1|TRBV12-3/TRBV12-4
ASQGDEQF
>TRBJ2-3|TRBV7-9
ASARWATHTDTQY
>TRBJ2-1|TRBV6-5
ASGPENEQF
>TRBJ2-7|TRBV29-1
SVEAMYEQY
>TRBJ1-2|TRBV10-3
AISGGVQGNYGYT
>TRBJ1-2|TRBV5-1
ASSLAAGSNYGYT
>TRBJ1-2|TRBV9
ASSVASPNYGYT
>TRBJ1-1|TRBV5-1
ASSGGPLNTEAF
>TRBJ1-5|TRBV7-2
ASSLGVGGTQPQH
>TRBJ1-2|TRBV6-1
ASSERGPGNYGYT
>TRBJ1-3|TRBV2
ASKGQGISGNTIY
>TRBJ1-1|TRBV7-9
ASSYDTEAF
>TRBJ2-1|TRBV2
ASRDGAGSYNEQF
>TRBJ2-1|TRBV24-1
ATSEFSNNEQF
>TRBJ2-1|TRBV14
ASSPWGETKNEQF
>TRBJ2-2|TRBV6-1
ASSEMVTSLANTGELF
>TRBJ1-3|TRBV15
ATSRAQGSGNTIY
>TRBJ1-1|TRBV30
AWSVVRLGEAF
>TRBJ1-3|TRBV7-6
ASSLRSTGIGNTIY
>TRBJ2-7|TRBV7-8
ASSLASGGTYEQY
>TRBJ2-7|TRBV19
ASSSSQGEREQY
>TRBJ1-2|TRBV6-4
ASSQEVGANYGYT
>TRBJ2-1|TRBV12-5
ASGSRTSGRPLLAEQF